Here is one T cell receptor beta chain with its context. After removal of 2 bases from V and 4 bases from J, the junction contained 8 bases not matched to a gene. The CDR3 covers 15 residues. The V gene's germline CDR1 is SGHDT and CDR2 YYEEEE. Study processing details: Reference gene primer amplification gave nucleated cell count estimates. The protocol was immunoSEQ multiplex PCR, while the TCRdb copy is restricted to in-frame clones and leaves out a portion. V, J and clone size derive from that table, while D and trimming were established from the DNA sequence. The sample includes approximately 130,000 clones, more than 70% of them seen just once. This specimen belongs to a study of blood T cell repertoires in COVID-19.

This TCR came from a human donor in a cohort sampled during active COVID-19. V and J are TRBV5-6 and TRBJ1-2; 7 bases line up with TRBD1. Sequenced material: peripheral blood. DNA of the CDR3: TGTGCCAGCAGCTTCCCCCGGACAGGAATCTATGGCTACACCTTC. Protein product: CASSFPRTGIYGYTF.